These T cell receptor beta chains were read from a single sample in a study of PD-L1 blockade in urothelial cancer. Sequencing used immunoSEQ multiplex PCR; TCRdb keeps in-frame clones, though not all of them. The sample contains 45,000 to 60,000 clones, around nine tenths of which appear only once. Sequenced material: PBMCs, taken around atezolizumab (anti-PD-L1) treatment. Receptors were obtained from a man aged 60 to 75 with urothelial cancer. Each CDR3 is given with its conserved first and last residue. D genes are given only for firm matches. Size is stated for part of the rows, as once, few or many counts, or as a class when the clone is expanded.

TRBD2	TRBV10-1	NA	TRBJ2-3	CASSEGGTSGGFNTQYF	TGCGCCAGCAGTGAGGGGGGGACTAGCGGGGGGTTTAATACGCAGTATTTT
TRBD2	TRBV19	NA	TRBJ2-1	CASSPLTSNNEQFF	TGTGCCAGTAGTCCGTTGACTAGCAACAATGAGCAGTTCTTC
NA	TRBV19	NA	TRBJ2-5	CASSIRRDQTQYF	TGTGCCAGTAGTATTCGGCGGGACCAGACCCAGTACTTC
NA	TRBV19	NA	TRBJ2-6	CASRPESSGANVLTF	TGTGCCAGTAGACCAGAAAGCTCTGGGGCCAACGTCCTGACTTTC
NA	TRBV19	NA	TRBJ1-1	CASSIRRNTEAFF	TGTGCCAGTAGTATTAGGAGGAACACTGAAGCTTTCTTT
TRBD1	TRBV28	NA	TRBJ2-7	CASSYQAGTGHYEQYF	TGTGCCAGCAGTTACCAAGCCGGGACAGGCCACTACGAGCAGTACTTC
NA	TRBV7-2	NA	TRBJ1-6	CASSWGGTSTSPLHF	TGTGCCAGCAGCTGGGGGGGGACATCGACGTCACCCCTCCACTTT
TRBD1	TRBV5-5	once	TRBJ1-2	CASSTDRVNYGYTF	TGTGCCAGCAGCACGGACAGGGTGAACTATGGCTACACCTTC
TRBD2	TRBV4-2	NA	TRBJ2-5	CASSQDGLAGGQETQYF	TGTGCCAGCAGCCAAGATGGACTAGCGGGTGGACAAGAGACCCAGTACTTC
NA	TRBV19	few	TRBJ1-1	CASTTPGWDTEAFF	TGTGCCAGTACTACCCCGGGGTGGGACACTGAAGCTTTCTTT
TRBD1	TRBV5-6	NA	TRBJ1-4	CASSLLGQGEKLFF	TGTGCCAGCAGCCTCTTAGGACAGGGAGAAAAACTGTTTTTT
TRBD2	TRBV29-1	NA	TRBJ2-5	CSVQSGGAKTQYF	TGCAGCGTTCAGAGCGGGGGGGCAAAGACCCAGTACTTC
TRBD2	TRBV18	NA	TRBJ2-7	CASSPGLWEQYF	TGTGCCAGCTCACCGGGACTATGGGAGCAGTACTTC
NA	TRBV10-1	NA	TRBJ2-3	CASSRGTDTQYF	TGCGCCAGCTCGAGAGGAACAGATACGCAGTATTTT
NA	TRBV6-5	NA	TRBJ2-5	CASSLLPGHPQETQYF	TGTGCCAGCAGTTTATTGCCGGGACACCCACAAGAGACCCAGTACTTC
NA	TRBV27	once	TRBJ2-7	CASSFGLPSYEQYF	TGTGCCAGCAGTTTTGGACTACCCTCCTACGAGCAGTACTTC
TRBD1	TRBV7-2	NA	TRBJ1-2	CASSPGQGEGYTF	TGTGCCAGCAGCCCCGGACAGGGGGAAGGCTACACCTTC
NA	TRBV6-5	NA	TRBJ2-6	CASTQSGANVLTF	TGTGCCAGCACCCAATCTGGGGCCAACGTCCTGACTTTC
NA	TRBV2	NA	TRBJ1-4	CASSVEGGVTNEKLFF	TGTGCCAGCAGCGTCGAAGGGGGGGTAACTAATGAAAAACTGTTTTTT
NA	TRBV4-3	NA	TRBJ1-1	CASSPNSGGNTEAFF	TGCGCCAGCAGCCCGAACTCAGGAGGGAACACTGAAGCTTTCTTT
TRBD1	TRBV9	NA	TRBJ2-7	CASSVGTGEQYF	TGTGCCAGCAGCGTGGGGACAGGGGAGCAGTACTTC
NA	TRBV19	NA	TRBJ1-6	CASSMKGTPGSSPLHF	TGTGCCAGTAGTATGAAAGGGACACCCGGGTCCTCACCCCTCCACTTT
TRBD1	TRBV5-1	NA	TRBJ2-1	CASSLETGAYNEQFF	TGCGCCAGCAGCTTGGAGACAGGGGCCTACAATGAGCAGTTCTTC
TRBD1	TRBV5-1	NA	TRBJ2-3	CASSLGQGIADTQYF	TGCGCCAGCAGCTTGGGACAGGGAATCGCAGATACGCAGTATTTT
NA	TRBV19	NA	TRBJ1-5	CASSGQINQPQHF	TGTGCCAGTAGTGGGCAGATAAATCAGCCCCAGCATTTT
NA	TRBV5-1	NA	TRBJ2-1	CASSPSFPSNEQFF	TGCGCCAGCAGCCCCTCTTTTCCCTCCAATGAGCAGTTCTTC
NA	TRBV10-3	NA	TRBJ1-1	CAISRGRDTEAFF	TGTGCCATCTCCAGGGGAAGGGACACTGAAGCTTTCTTT
TRBD2	TRBV10-3	NA	TRBJ2-1	CAISDLSGNRYNEQFF	TGTGCCATCAGTGACCTTAGCGGGAACCGTTACAATGAGCAGTTCTTC
NA	TRBV27	medium-sized	TRBJ2-7	CASTPSGGYEQYF	TGTGCCAGCACCCCCTCAGGGGGGTACGAGCAGTACTTC
NA	TRBV19	NA	TRBJ2-1	CASSISRQTRYNEQFF	TGTGCCAGTAGTATAAGTAGACAGACTCGGTACAATGAGCAGTTCTTC
NA	TRBV9	NA	TRBJ2-2	CASSPTETGELFF	TGTGCCAGCAGCCCCACCGAGACCGGGGAGCTGTTTTTT
NA	TRBV7-9	NA	TRBJ2-5	CASTPFDGHPSQETQYF	TGTGCCAGCACCCCTTTCGATGGACACCCCTCCCAAGAGACCCAGTACTTC
NA	TRBV5-4	NA	TRBJ2-7	CASSPQGAALEQYF	TGTGCCAGCAGCCCACAGGGCGCGGCCCTCGAGCAGTACTTC
NA	TRBV9	NA	TRBJ1-4	CASSGPPVAGGEKLFF	TGTGCCAGCAGCGGCCCCCCCGTGGCGGGTGGGGAAAAACTGTTTTTT
TRBD1	TRBV7-8	once	TRBJ2-1	CASSLAGTGVSEQFF	TGTGCCAGCAGCTTAGCCGGGACAGGGGTAAGTGAGCAGTTCTTC
TRBD2	TRBV11-2	NA	TRBJ2-7	CASSRYGSGRGSYEQYF	TGTGCCAGCAGCAGATACGGCAGCGGGAGGGGTTCCTACGAGCAGTACTTC
NA	TRBV5-6	NA	TRBJ1-1	CASSPGSGGGTEAFF	TGTGCCAGCAGCCCGGGATCCGGGGGGGGGACTGAAGCTTTCTTT
TRBD2	TRBV27	NA	TRBJ2-1	CASSIPGTSGRSYNEQFF	TGTGCCAGCAGTATACCCGGGACTAGCGGGAGGTCCTACAATGAGCAGTTCTTC
NA	TRBV19	NA	TRBJ2-1	CASSLQRSYNEQFF	TGTGCCAGTAGCCTCCAGAGGTCCTACAATGAGCAGTTCTTC
NA	TRBV28	NA	TRBJ1-4	CASRGRGYEKLFF	TGTGCCAGCAGAGGGAGAGGATATGAAAAACTGTTTTTT
TRBD1	TRBV5-5	once	TRBJ1-1	CASSPDRGGEAFF	TGTGCCAGCAGCCCCGACAGGGGAGGTGAAGCTTTCTTT
NA	TRBV5-1	NA	TRBJ1-2	CASSLAVAGFDGYTF	TGCGCCAGCAGCTTGGCGGTGGCGGGGTTTGATGGCTACACCTTC
TRBD1	TRBV7-8	once	TRBJ2-7	CASSLGTGSSYEQYF	TGTGCCAGCAGCTTAGGGACAGGTAGCTCCTACGAGCAGTACTTC